These 2 T cell receptor beta chains originate from one sample sequenced in a study of beta chain features in type 1 diabetes. All of the isolated RNA was reverse transcribed, so expressed TCRB transcripts were sequenced. Sequencing was performed with immunoSEQ multiplex PCR; in TCRdb, only in-frame clones are kept and a portion is missing. The sample carries about 350,000 clones, around 20% recorded once. The specimen sequenced was naive CD4+ T cells from blood. Every receptor here comes from a young woman in good health.

The count of this clone is one. The J gene is TRBJ2-3, the V gene TRBV4-1; 7 bases line up with TRBD1. The V segment lost 0 bases and the J segment 6 bases; nucleotides outside the gene matches: 15. CDR1 is MGHRA and CDR2 is YSYEKL in the germline V gene. The CDR3 consists of 18 residues. The CDR3 DNA sequence: TGCGCCAGCAGCCAAGAGGGAGTCGAGGGGGCGGCCTGGGATACGCAGTATTTT. Translating gives CASSQEGVEGAAWDTQYF.

The genes are TRBV9 and TRBJ2-3, with TRBD2 matching 8 bases. CDR3 length: 17 amino acids. Germline assignment: CDR1 SGDLS and CDR2 YYNGEE. V shed 4 bases and J 4 bases; nucleotides not matched to a gene: 14. For the CDR3, the DNA is TGTGCCAGCAGCTCCCGACCGGGGGGGCGGTATGCAGATACGCAGTATTTT. Its protein product is CASSSRPGGRYADTQYF.